The entry that follows covers one TCR beta chain sequence. This clone was counted only a few times. The antigen it binds to is not known. No per-base quality is available; no much larger clone lies one base away. Whole blood was collected in K2EDTA tubes by collaborating institutions according to the institutions' own protocols. Collaborator samples were shipped for TCRbeta analysis as frozen whole blood, isolated PBMCs, or DNA extracted from either sample type. This sample stems from a study of blood T cell repertoires in COVID-19 (dated by TCRdb to the early 2020s). Notes on the research overall: Samples covering the acute and convalescent phases of COVID-19 were provided by collaborators in the United States, Italy and Spain. The material from the prospective study consisted of cDNA or gDNA derived from T cells, B-cell-depleted T cells, or PBMCs. Deeply sampled blood TCRbeta repertoires from subjects exposed to, actively infected with, or recovered from COVID-19 were included in the dataset. The repertoires were released in a freely available public database intended as a resource for research on the immune response to SARS-CoV-2. The samples were drawn from the first 160 participants of the ongoing ImmuneRACE study and from 1,254 subjects provided by 6 global collaborators. The sample metadata nearly always contained a de-identified subject ID, COVID-19 status, age in years and sex. Where available, HLA class I and class II types were taken from metadata supplied by the sample provider and were not determined by assay-based typing.

Broader findings and caveats from the paper: How much clinical and demographic metadata was included differed by source and by participant, and the metadata was provided uncurated.

The CDR3 covers 14 residues, taking in both the cysteine and the phenylalanine. CDR3 DNA is the only sequence kept; it has 42 bases, read in frame from the first base. The V and J ends are trimmed by 3 bases and 5 bases, leaving 13 bases between them. CDR1 and CDR2 (SGHAT, FQDESV) derive from the germline V gene (reference sequence). TCRbeta CDR3 regions were amplified from genomic DNA by means of the immunoSEQ Assay, a bias-controlled multiplex PCR. The original pipeline was this. The number of nucleated cells in each sample was estimated from the amplification of reference gene primers within the assay. To quantify the absolute abundance of each unique TCRbeta CDR3 rearrangement, sequence reads were collapsed and filtered. For each sample, productive Simpson clonality was calculated as the square root of Simpson's diversity index across productive rearrangements. The table was pulled from immuneACCESS by TCRdb, which kept in-frame rearrangements only. Such tables lose some clones; where checked, under half of the loss comes from unresolved V genes, and the rest has no known cause. The V and J calls and clone size were taken over from that table, and D and trimming were inferred from the DNA. This sample lists roughly 250,000 clones; around four fifths were detected once. The leading ten clones occupy approximately 4% of the sample.

Sequenced material: peripheral blood. This chain joins TRBV11-1 to TRBJ1-2, with the D gene not confidently named. This receptor was obtained from a woman aged 40 to 50 with active or convalescent COVID-19. The nucleotides read TGTGCCAGCAGCTTTCTGAGTAGCGGGTATGGCTACACCTTC. Its protein product is CASSFLSSGYGYTF.